Listed below are T cell receptor beta chains from one sample, sequenced in a study of shared clonotypes between healthy human individuals. Generated by immunoSEQ multiplex PCR, the TCRdb table keeps only in-frame clones and is missing some. The sample contains hundreds of thousands of clones, about 91% of which appear only once. Specimen: naive CD8+ T cells sorted from blood. The receptors originated from a man between 25 and 39 years old in good health. Each CDR3 is given with its conserved first and last residue. Fields, in order: clone size, V gene, J gene, D gene, CDR3 protein, CDR3 DNA. The D gene is left open where the match is weak. Not every row has a clone size; where given, it reads once, few, many or a size class.

abundance: once
v_gene: TRBV29-1
j_gene: TRBJ2-3
d_gene: .
CDR3aa: CSVEPDNTDTQYF
CDR3nt: TGCAGCGTTGAGCCCGACAACACAGATACGCAGTATTTT

abundance: .
v_gene: TRBV7-9
j_gene: TRBJ2-7
d_gene: TRBD2
CDR3aa: CASSPGLAGVYEQYF
CDR3nt: TGTGCCAGCAGCCCAGGACTAGCGGGAGTATACGAGCAGTACTTC

abundance: .
v_gene: TRBV28
j_gene: TRBJ2-7
d_gene: TRBD2
CDR3aa: CASSLRGGLSYEQYF
CDR3nt: TGTGCCAGCAGTTTACGCGGGGGGCTGTCCTACGAGCAGTACTTC

abundance: .
v_gene: TRBV28
j_gene: TRBJ2-5
d_gene: .
CDR3aa: CASTRDGYQETQYF
CDR3nt: TGTGCCAGCACCCGGGACGGATACCAAGAGACCCAGTACTTC

abundance: once
v_gene: TRBV7-9
j_gene: TRBJ1-1
d_gene: .
CDR3aa: CASSLAGSPEAFF
CDR3nt: TGTGCCAGCAGCTTAGCAGGCAGCCCTGAAGCTTTCTTT

abundance: .
v_gene: TRBV27
j_gene: TRBJ2-1
d_gene: .
CDR3aa: CASSLGYSYNEQFF
CDR3nt: TGTGCCAGCAGTTTAGGTTACTCCTACAATGAGCAGTTCTTC

abundance: .
v_gene: TRBV28
j_gene: TRBJ2-2
d_gene: TRBD2
CDR3aa: CASSSRLAGFHGELFF
CDR3nt: TGTGCCAGCAGTTCAAGACTAGCGGGATTCCACGGGGAGCTGTTTTTT

abundance: .
v_gene: TRBV7-2
j_gene: TRBJ2-4
d_gene: .
CDR3aa: CASSLYVGLAKNIQYF
CDR3nt: TGTGCCAGCAGCTTATATGTTGGGTTAGCCAAAAACATTCAGTACTTC

abundance: .
v_gene: TRBV6-1
j_gene: TRBJ1-3
d_gene: .
CDR3aa: CASSDIVRGGNTIYF
CDR3nt: TGTGCCAGCAGTGACATCGTTAGGGGGGGAAACACCATATATTTT

abundance: .
v_gene: TRBV29-1
j_gene: TRBJ2-7
d_gene: .
CDR3aa: CSVAGTVSYEQYF
CDR3nt: TGCAGCGTTGCCGGGACGGTCTCCTACGAGCAGTACTTC

abundance: .
v_gene: TRBV28
j_gene: TRBJ2-1
d_gene: TRBD2
CDR3aa: CASSQQTSGSYNEQFF
CDR3nt: TGTGCCAGCAGTCAGCAGACTAGCGGGTCCTACAATGAGCAGTTCTTC

abundance: once
v_gene: TRBV19
j_gene: TRBJ2-7
d_gene: TRBD1
CDR3aa: CASRPGQAPYEQYF
CDR3nt: TGTGCCAGTAGACCGGGACAGGCTCCCTACGAGCAGTACTTC

abundance: .
v_gene: TRBV6-1
j_gene: TRBJ1-2
d_gene: .
CDR3aa: CASSDGREYGYTF
CDR3nt: TGTGCCAGCAGTGACGGCAGGGAGTATGGCTACACCTTC

abundance: .
v_gene: TRBV5-4
j_gene: TRBJ2-1
d_gene: .
CDR3aa: CASSLLGRGANNEQFF
CDR3nt: TGTGCCAGCAGCTTGCTTGGGAGGGGGGCCAACAATGAGCAGTTCTTC

abundance: .
v_gene: TRBV14
j_gene: TRBJ1-5
d_gene: TRBD1
CDR3aa: CASVWKLRGNSNQPQHF
CDR3nt: TGTGCCAGCGTGTGGAAACTCAGGGGGAATAGCAATCAGCCCCAGCATTTT

abundance: .
v_gene: TRBV19
j_gene: TRBJ1-5
d_gene: .
CDR3aa: CASSSGNQLGQPQHF
CDR3nt: TGTGCCAGTAGTAGTGGGAACCAGCTGGGTCAGCCCCAGCATTTT

abundance: .
v_gene: TRBV14
j_gene: TRBJ2-1
d_gene: .
CDR3aa: CASSQETLGGKQFF
CDR3nt: TGTGCCAGCAGCCAAGAAACGCTCGGAGGGAAGCAGTTCTTC

abundance: .
v_gene: TRBV7-9
j_gene: TRBJ2-6
d_gene: .
CDR3aa: CASSLAKAGANVLTF
CDR3nt: TGTGCCAGCAGCTTAGCGAAAGCTGGGGCCAACGTCCTGACTTTC

abundance: once
v_gene: TRBV14
j_gene: TRBJ2-7
d_gene: TRBD1
CDR3aa: CASTAGQGTYEQYF
CDR3nt: TGTGCCAGCACCGCAGGACAGGGAACCTACGAGCAGTACTTC

abundance: .
v_gene: TRBV11-2
j_gene: TRBJ2-7
d_gene: .
CDR3aa: CASSAGSEQYF
CDR3nt: TGTGCCAGCAGCGCAGGGTCCGAGCAGTACTTC

abundance: .
v_gene: TRBV13
j_gene: TRBJ1-1
d_gene: .
CDR3aa: CASSSLGGSAFF
CDR3nt: TGTGCCAGCAGCTCATTAGGGGGATCGGCTTTCTTT

abundance: .
v_gene: TRBV28
j_gene: TRBJ2-7
d_gene: .
CDR3aa: CASSLGFGGDSYEQYF
CDR3nt: TGTGCCAGCAGTTTAGGTTTTGGCGGAGACTCCTACGAGCAGTACTTC

abundance: .
v_gene: TRBV11-2
j_gene: TRBJ2-1
d_gene: .
CDR3aa: CASSLAFSPYNEQFF
CDR3nt: TGTGCCAGCAGCTTAGCGTTCTCGCCCTACAATGAGCAGTTCTTC

abundance: .
v_gene: TRBV11-2
j_gene: TRBJ2-5
d_gene: .
CDR3aa: CASSLSVGTLQETQYF
CDR3nt: TGTGCCAGCAGCTTATCGGTTGGCACCCTCCAAGAGACCCAGTACTTC

abundance: .
v_gene: TRBV27
j_gene: TRBJ1-5
d_gene: .
CDR3aa: CASSPTFTKWPNQPQHF
CDR3nt: TGTGCCAGCAGTCCCACGTTTACGAAGTGGCCCAATCAGCCCCAGCATTTT

abundance: .
v_gene: TRBV5-6
j_gene: TRBJ2-7
d_gene: TRBD1
CDR3aa: CASSLDRGGVAEAYEQYF
CDR3nt: TGTGCCAGCAGCCTGGACAGGGGTGGGGTAGCGGAGGCCTACGAGCAGTACTTC

abundance: .
v_gene: TRBV13
j_gene: TRBJ2-2
d_gene: TRBD2
CDR3aa: CASSFGTSRTGELFF
CDR3nt: TGTGCCAGCAGCTTTGGGACTAGCCGCACCGGGGAGCTGTTTTTT

abundance: .
v_gene: TRBV7-9
j_gene: TRBJ2-7
d_gene: TRBD1
CDR3aa: CASRRPGQPNYEQYF
CDR3nt: TGTGCCAGCAGGCGCCCGGGACAGCCTAACTACGAGCAGTACTTC

abundance: .
v_gene: TRBV27
j_gene: TRBJ2-3
d_gene: TRBD2
CDR3aa: CASSLRTSGSTDTQYF
CDR3nt: TGTGCCAGCAGTTTAAGGACTAGCGGGAGCACAGATACGCAGTATTTT

abundance: .
v_gene: TRBV7-9
j_gene: TRBJ2-3
d_gene: TRBD2
CDR3aa: CASSLVTSGLTDTQYF
CDR3nt: TGTGCCAGCAGCTTAGTTACTAGCGGACTCACAGATACGCAGTATTTT

abundance: .
v_gene: TRBV7-6
j_gene: TRBJ1-1
d_gene: .
CDR3aa: CASSPKGGGLNTEAFF
CDR3nt: TGTGCCAGCAGCCCTAAGGGGGGGGGACTGAACACTGAAGCTTTCTTT

abundance: once
v_gene: TRBV29-1
j_gene: TRBJ2-7
d_gene: .
CDR3aa: CSVEDNYEQYF
CDR3nt: TGCAGCGTTGAAGACAACTACGAGCAGTACTTC

abundance: .
v_gene: TRBV27
j_gene: TRBJ2-7
d_gene: TRBD2
CDR3aa: CASSLSTGGPREQYF
CDR3nt: TGTGCCAGCAGTTTATCGACGGGAGGGCCCCGCGAGCAGTACTTC

abundance: .
v_gene: TRBV29-1
j_gene: TRBJ2-7
d_gene: .
CDR3aa: CSVEEQPYEQYF
CDR3nt: TGCAGCGTTGAGGAACAGCCCTACGAGCAGTACTTC

abundance: .
v_gene: TRBV5-6
j_gene: TRBJ2-1
d_gene: .
CDR3aa: CASSPRDGGGEQFF
CDR3nt: TGTGCCAGCAGCCCACGAGACGGGGGCGGCGAGCAGTTCTTC

abundance: .
v_gene: TRBV5-4
j_gene: TRBJ2-7
d_gene: TRBD2
CDR3aa: CASGPSGSSYEQYF
CDR3nt: TGTGCCAGCGGCCCTAGCGGGAGTTCCTACGAGCAGTACTTC

abundance: .
v_gene: TRBV9
j_gene: TRBJ2-1
d_gene: .
CDR3aa: CASSVVYNEQFF
CDR3nt: TGTGCCAGCAGCGTAGTTTACAATGAGCAGTTCTTC

abundance: .
v_gene: TRBV18
j_gene: TRBJ2-1
d_gene: TRBD1
CDR3aa: CASDERDRTVYNEQFF
CDR3nt: TGTGCCAGCGATGAAAGGGACAGGACCGTATACAATGAGCAGTTCTTC

abundance: .
v_gene: TRBV5-4
j_gene: TRBJ2-3
d_gene: TRBD2
CDR3aa: CASSRTSGNTDTQYF
CDR3nt: TGTGCCAGCAGCCGGACTAGCGGGAACACAGATACGCAGTATTTT

abundance: .
v_gene: TRBV4-1
j_gene: TRBJ2-5
d_gene: TRBD2
CDR3aa: CASSQELASGVPGQETQYF
CDR3nt: TGCGCCAGCAGCCAAGAGTTGGCTAGCGGGGTCCCTGGCCAAGAGACCCAGTACTTC

abundance: .
v_gene: TRBV6-1
j_gene: TRBJ2-7
d_gene: .
CDR3aa: CARGEDSSYEQYF
CDR3nt: TGTGCCAGGGGGGAGGACAGCTCCTACGAGCAGTACTTC

abundance: .
v_gene: TRBV7-9
j_gene: TRBJ1-4
d_gene: TRBD1
CDR3aa: CASSLIQGATNEKLFF
CDR3nt: TGTGCCAGCAGCTTAATACAGGGGGCAACTAATGAAAAACTGTTTTTT

abundance: once
v_gene: TRBV7-9
j_gene: TRBJ2-7
d_gene: .
CDR3aa: CASSHRGGDEQYF
CDR3nt: TGTGCCAGCAGCCACAGGGGGGGTGACGAGCAGTACTTC

abundance: .
v_gene: TRBV15
j_gene: TRBJ2-1
d_gene: TRBD2
CDR3aa: CATSRDLRSLAGEGYYNEQFF
CDR3nt: TGTGCCACCAGCAGAGATCTCAGGAGTTTAGCGGGAGAGGGTTACTACAATGAGCAGTTCTTC

abundance: .
v_gene: TRBV28
j_gene: TRBJ1-3
d_gene: .
CDR3aa: CASRPQGYNGNTIYF
CDR3nt: TGTGCCAGCAGGCCACAGGGATATAACGGAAACACCATATATTTT

abundance: .
v_gene: TRBV6-6
j_gene: TRBJ2-7
d_gene: .
CDR3aa: CASSDHRLYEQYF
CDR3nt: TGTGCCAGCAGTGACCACCGACTCTACGAGCAGTACTTC

abundance: .
v_gene: TRBV20-1
j_gene: TRBJ2-1
d_gene: TRBD1
CDR3aa: CSGDREDEQFF
CDR3nt: TGCAGTGGGGACAGGGAGGATGAGCAGTTCTTC

abundance: .
v_gene: TRBV5-1
j_gene: TRBJ2-2
d_gene: TRBD1
CDR3aa: CASSFRTGMLTGELFF
CDR3nt: TGCGCCAGCAGCTTCCGGACAGGGATGCTAACCGGGGAGCTGTTTTTT

abundance: .
v_gene: TRBV4-1
j_gene: TRBJ2-7
d_gene: TRBD1
CDR3aa: CASSQDGTGTYEQYF
CDR3nt: TGCGCCAGCAGCCAAGACGGGACAGGTACCTACGAGCAGTACTTC

abundance: .
v_gene: TRBV25-1
j_gene: TRBJ2-1
d_gene: .
CDR3aa: CASSEFGAGTYNEQFF
CDR3nt: TGTGCCAGCAGTGAATTTGGGGCCGGGACCTACAATGAGCAGTTCTTC

abundance: .
v_gene: TRBV11-2
j_gene: TRBJ2-1
d_gene: .
CDR3aa: CASSLAPYNEQFF
CDR3nt: TGTGCCAGCAGCTTAGCCCCATACAATGAGCAGTTCTTC

abundance: .
v_gene: TRBV5-1
j_gene: TRBJ2-1
d_gene: TRBD1
CDR3aa: CASSLGDSSYNEQFF
CDR3nt: TGCGCCAGCAGCTTAGGGGACAGCTCCTACAATGAGCAGTTCTTC

abundance: .
v_gene: TRBV27
j_gene: TRBJ2-1
d_gene: .
CDR3aa: CASSARLVGNEQFF
CDR3nt: TGTGCCAGCAGTGCCCGACTAGTTGGGAATGAGCAGTTCTTC

abundance: .
v_gene: TRBV19
j_gene: TRBJ2-2
d_gene: .
CDR3aa: CASRKWDWSNTGELFF
CDR3nt: TGTGCCAGTAGAAAGTGGGACTGGTCGAACACCGGGGAGCTGTTTTTT